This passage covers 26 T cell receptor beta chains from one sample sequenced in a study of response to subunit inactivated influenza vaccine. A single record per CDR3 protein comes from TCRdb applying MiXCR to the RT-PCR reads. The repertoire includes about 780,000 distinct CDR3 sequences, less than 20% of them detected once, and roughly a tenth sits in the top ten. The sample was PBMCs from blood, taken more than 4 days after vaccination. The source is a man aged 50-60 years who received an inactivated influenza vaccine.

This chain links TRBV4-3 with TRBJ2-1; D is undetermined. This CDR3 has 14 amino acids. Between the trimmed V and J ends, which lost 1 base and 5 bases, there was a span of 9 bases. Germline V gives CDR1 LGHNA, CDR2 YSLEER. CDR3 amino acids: CASSQAPADNEQFF. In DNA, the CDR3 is TGCGCCAGCAGCCAAGCTCCCGCCGACAATGAGCAGTTCTTC.

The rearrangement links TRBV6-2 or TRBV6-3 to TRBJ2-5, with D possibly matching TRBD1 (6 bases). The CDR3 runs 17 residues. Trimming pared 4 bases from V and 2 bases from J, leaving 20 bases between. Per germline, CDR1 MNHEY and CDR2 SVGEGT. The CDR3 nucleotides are TGTGCCAGCAGTTTCCGCACTCACTGGACAGATCAAGAGACCCAGTACTTC. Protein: CASSFRTHWTDQETQYF.

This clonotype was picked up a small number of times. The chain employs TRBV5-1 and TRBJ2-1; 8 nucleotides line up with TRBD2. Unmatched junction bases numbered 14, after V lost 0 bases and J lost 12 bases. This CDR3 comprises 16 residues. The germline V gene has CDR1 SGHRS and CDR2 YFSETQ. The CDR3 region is CASSLGSLAEVPLQFF. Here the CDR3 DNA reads TGCGCCAGCAGCTTGGGGTCACTAGCGGAGGTGCCATTGCAGTTCTTC. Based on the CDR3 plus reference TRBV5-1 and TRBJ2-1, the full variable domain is KAGVTQTPRYLIKTRGQQVTLSCSPISGHRSVSWYQQTPGQGLQFLFEYFSETQRNKGNFPGRFSGRQFSNSRSEMNVSTLELGDSALYLCASSLGSLAEVPLQFFGPGTRLTVL.

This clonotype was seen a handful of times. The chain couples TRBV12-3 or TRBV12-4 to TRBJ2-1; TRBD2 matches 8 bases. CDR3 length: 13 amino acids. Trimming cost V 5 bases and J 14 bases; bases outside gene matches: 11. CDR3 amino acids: CASSTRRGVFEFF. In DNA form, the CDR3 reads TGTGCCAGCAGTACCCGGCGGGGGGTCTTCGAGTTCTTC.

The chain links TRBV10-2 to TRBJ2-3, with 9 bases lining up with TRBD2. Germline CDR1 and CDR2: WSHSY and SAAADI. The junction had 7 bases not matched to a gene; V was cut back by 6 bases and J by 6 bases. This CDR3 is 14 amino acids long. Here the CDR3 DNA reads TGCGCCAGCAGAGTAGCGGGGGTGATGGATACGCAGTATTTT. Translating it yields CASRVAGVMDTQYF.

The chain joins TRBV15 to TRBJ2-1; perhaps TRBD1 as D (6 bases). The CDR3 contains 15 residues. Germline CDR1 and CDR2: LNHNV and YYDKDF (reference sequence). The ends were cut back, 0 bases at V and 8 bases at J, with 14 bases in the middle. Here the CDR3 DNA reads TGTGCCACCAGCAGAGAGCAACAGGGTCATGATGAGCAGTTCTTC. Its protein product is CATSREQQGHDEQFF.

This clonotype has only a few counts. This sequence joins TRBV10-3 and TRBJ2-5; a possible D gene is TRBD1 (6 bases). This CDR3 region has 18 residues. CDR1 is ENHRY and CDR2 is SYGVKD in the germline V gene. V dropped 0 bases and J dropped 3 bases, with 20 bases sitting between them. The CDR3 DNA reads TGTGCCATCAGTGAGTCGTGGCCGGGCAGGGGATCCGAAGAGACCCAGTACTTC. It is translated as CAISESWPGRGSEETQYF.

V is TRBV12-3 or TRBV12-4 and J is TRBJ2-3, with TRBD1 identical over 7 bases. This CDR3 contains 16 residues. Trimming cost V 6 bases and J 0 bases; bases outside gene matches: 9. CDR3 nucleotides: TGTGCCAGCAGGAACAGGACAGGCTATAGCACAGATACGCAGTATTTT. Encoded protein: CASRNRTGYSTDTQYF.

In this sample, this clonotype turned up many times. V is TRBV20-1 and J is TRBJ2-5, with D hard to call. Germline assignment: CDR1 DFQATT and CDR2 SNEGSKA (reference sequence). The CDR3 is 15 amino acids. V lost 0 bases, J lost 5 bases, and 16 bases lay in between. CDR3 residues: CSARDVKGGAETQYF. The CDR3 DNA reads TGCAGTGCTAGAGATGTAAAGGGTGGCGCGGAGACCCAGTACTTC.

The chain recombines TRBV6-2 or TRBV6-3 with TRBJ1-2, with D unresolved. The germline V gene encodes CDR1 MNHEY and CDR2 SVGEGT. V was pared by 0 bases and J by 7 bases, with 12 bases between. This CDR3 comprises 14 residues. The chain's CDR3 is CASSYSEGMSGYTF. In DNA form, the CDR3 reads TGTGCCAGCAGTTACTCGGAGGGAATGTCTGGCTACACCTTC.

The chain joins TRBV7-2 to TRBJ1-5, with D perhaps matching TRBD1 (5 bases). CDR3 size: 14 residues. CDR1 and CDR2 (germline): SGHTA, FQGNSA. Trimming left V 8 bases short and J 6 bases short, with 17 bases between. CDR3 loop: CASRDRMGGQPQHF. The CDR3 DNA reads TGTGCCAGCCGGGACCGCATGGGGGGTCAGCCCCAGCATTTT.

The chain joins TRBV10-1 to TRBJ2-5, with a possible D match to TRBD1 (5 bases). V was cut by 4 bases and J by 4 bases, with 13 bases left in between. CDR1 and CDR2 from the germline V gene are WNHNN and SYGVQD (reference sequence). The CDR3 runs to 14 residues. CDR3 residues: CASSVKGLGETQYF. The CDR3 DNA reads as TGCGCCAGCAGTGTGAAGGGGCTCGGAGAGACCCAGTACTTC.

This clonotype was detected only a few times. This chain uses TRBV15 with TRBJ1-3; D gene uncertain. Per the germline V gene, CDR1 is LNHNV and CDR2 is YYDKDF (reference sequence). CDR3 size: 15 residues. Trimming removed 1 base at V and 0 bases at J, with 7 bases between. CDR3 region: CATSRALISGNTIYF. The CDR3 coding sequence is TGTGCCACCAGCAGAGCACTGATCTCTGGAAACACCATATATTTT.

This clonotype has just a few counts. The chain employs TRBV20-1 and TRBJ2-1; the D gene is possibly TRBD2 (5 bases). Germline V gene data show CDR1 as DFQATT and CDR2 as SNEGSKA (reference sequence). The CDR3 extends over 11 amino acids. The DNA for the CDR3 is TGCGGACTTAACTCCTACAATGAGCAGTTCTTC. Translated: CGLNSYNEQFF.

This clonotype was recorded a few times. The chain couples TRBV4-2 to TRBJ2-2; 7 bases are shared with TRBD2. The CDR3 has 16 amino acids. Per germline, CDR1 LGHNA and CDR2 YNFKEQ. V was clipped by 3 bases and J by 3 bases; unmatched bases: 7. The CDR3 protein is CASSHFGREYTGELFF. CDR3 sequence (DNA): TGTGCCAGCAGCCATTTCGGGCGGGAGTACACCGGGGAGCTGTTTTTT.

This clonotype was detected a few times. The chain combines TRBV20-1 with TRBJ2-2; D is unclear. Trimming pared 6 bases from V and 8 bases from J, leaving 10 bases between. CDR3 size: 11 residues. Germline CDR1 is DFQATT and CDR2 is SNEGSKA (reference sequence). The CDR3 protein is CSASRKGELFF. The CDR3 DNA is TGCAGTGCGAGCAGAAAAGGGGAGCTGTTTTTT.

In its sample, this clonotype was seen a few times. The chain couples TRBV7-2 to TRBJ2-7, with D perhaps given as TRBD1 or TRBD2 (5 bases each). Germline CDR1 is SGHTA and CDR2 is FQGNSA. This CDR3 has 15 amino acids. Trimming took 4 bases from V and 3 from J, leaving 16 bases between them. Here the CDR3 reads CASSSSGREGYEQYF. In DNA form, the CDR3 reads TGTGCCAGCAGCTCCTCGGGACGCGAGGGCTACGAGCAGTACTTC. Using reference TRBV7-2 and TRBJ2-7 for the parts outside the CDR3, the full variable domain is GAGVSQSPSNKVTEKGKDVELRCDPISGHTALYWYRQSLGQGLEFLIYFQGNSAPDKSGLPSDRFSAERTGGSVSTLTIQRTQQEDSAVYLCASSSSGREGYEQYFGPGTRLTVT.

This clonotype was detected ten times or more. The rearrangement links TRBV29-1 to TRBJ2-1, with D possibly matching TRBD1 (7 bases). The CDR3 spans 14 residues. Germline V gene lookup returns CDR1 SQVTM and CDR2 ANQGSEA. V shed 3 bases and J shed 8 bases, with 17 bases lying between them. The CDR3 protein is CSVDSRQGLDEQFF. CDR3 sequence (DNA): TGCAGCGTTGATTCGCGACAGGGACTGGATGAGCAGTTCTTC.

CDR3 sequence: CASSQELAGHEQYF. The CDR3 coding sequence is TGCGCCAGCAGCCAAGAACTAGCGGGACACGAGCAGTACTTC. The gene calls are TRBV4-3 and TRBJ2-7; 10 bases match TRBD2. The J segment lost 5 bases and the V segment lost 0 bases, leaving 1 base of the junction unmatched. The CDR3 runs 14 residues. In germline, CDR1 is LGHNA, CDR2 YSLEER.

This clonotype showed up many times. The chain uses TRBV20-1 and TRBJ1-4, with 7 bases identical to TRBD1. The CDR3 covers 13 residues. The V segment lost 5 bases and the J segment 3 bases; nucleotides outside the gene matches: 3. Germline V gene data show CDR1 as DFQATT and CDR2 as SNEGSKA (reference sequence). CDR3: CSAGQAANEKLFF. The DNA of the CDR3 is TGCAGTGCTGGACAGGCAGCTAATGAAAAACTGTTTTTT.

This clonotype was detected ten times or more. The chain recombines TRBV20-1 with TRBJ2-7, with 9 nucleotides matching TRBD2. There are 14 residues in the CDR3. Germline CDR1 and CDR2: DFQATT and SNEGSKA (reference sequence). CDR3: CSVVAGDGGYEQYF. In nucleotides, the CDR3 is TGCAGCGTAGTAGCGGGAGACGGTGGGTACGAGCAGTACTTC.

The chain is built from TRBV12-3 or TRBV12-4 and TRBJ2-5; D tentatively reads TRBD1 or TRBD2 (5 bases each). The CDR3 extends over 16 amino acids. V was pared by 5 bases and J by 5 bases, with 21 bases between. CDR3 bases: TGTGCCAGCAGTCCATCCCAGAAGGGACCTCGGGAGACCCAGTACTTC. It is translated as CASSPSQKGPRETQYF.

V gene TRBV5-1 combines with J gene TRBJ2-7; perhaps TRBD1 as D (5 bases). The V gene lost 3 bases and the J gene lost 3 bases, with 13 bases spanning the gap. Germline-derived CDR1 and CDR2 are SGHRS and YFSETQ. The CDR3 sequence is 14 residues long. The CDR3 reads CASSSTPGIYEQYF. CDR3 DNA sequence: TGCGCCAGCAGCTCCACTCCAGGGATCTACGAGCAGTACTTC.

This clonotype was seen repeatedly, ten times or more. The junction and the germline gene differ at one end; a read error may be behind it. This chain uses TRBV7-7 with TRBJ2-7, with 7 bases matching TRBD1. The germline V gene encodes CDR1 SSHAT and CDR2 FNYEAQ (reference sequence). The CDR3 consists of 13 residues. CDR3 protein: CASSFGTASEQYF. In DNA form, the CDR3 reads TGTGCTAGCAGCTTTGGGACAGCGAGCGAGCAGTACTTC.

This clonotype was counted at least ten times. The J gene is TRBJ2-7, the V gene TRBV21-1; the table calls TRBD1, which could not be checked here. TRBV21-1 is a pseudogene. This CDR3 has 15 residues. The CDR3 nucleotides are TGTGCCAGCAGCAATATTGGGACAGGATGTTGCGAGCAGTACTTC. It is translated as CASSNIGTGCCEQYF.

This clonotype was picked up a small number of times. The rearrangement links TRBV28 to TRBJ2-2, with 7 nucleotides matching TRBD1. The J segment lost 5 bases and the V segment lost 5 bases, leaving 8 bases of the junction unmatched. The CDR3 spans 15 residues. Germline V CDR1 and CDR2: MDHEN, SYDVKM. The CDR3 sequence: CASSQRLTGTGELFF. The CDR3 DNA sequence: TGTGCCAGCAGTCAACGGTTGACAGGGACCGGGGAGCTGTTTTTT.